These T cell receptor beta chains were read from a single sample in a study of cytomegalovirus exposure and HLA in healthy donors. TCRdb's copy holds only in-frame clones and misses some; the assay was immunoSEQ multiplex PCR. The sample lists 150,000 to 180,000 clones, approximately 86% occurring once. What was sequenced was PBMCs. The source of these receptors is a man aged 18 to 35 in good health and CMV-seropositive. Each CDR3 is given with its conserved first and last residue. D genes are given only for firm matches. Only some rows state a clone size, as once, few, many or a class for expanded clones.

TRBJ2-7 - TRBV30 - TGTGCCTGGAGTGGACTACTCTCCGGACTCTACGAGCAGTACTTC CAWSGLLSGLYEQYF
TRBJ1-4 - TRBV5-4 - TGTGCCAGCAGCTTCCCTGGGGGGGGCGGGGAAAAACTGTTTTTT CASSFPGGGGEKLFF
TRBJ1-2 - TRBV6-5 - TGTGCCAGCAGTTACTCGCGGAGGGACGGCGGCTACACCTTC CASSYSRRDGGYTF
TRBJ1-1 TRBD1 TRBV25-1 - TGTGCCAGCAGTGAATCAGGGGGGAACACTGAAGCTTTCTTT CASSESGGNTEAFF
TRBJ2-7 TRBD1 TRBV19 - TGTGCCAGTAGGGGGACAGGGGAAAGCTCCTACGAGCAGTACTTC CASRGTGESSYEQYF
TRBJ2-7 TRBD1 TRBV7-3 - TGTGCCAGCAGCTTAGAACAGGGGGTTTTTTACGAGCAGTACTTC CASSLEQGVFYEQYF
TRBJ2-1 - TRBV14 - TGTGCCAGCAGCGCCCGACTGGCAAGCTCCTACAATGAGCAGTTCTTC CASSARLASSYNEQFF
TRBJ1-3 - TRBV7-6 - TGTGCCAGCAGCCCATGGCCCAGGGCCGGAAACACCATATATTTT CASSPWPRAGNTIYF
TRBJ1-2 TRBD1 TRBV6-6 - TGTGCCAGCTGGACAGGGAAAGTCTATGGCTACACCTTC CASWTGKVYGYTF
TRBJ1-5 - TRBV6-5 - TGTGCCAGCAGTTACGGCAGATACAATCAGCCCCAGCATTTT CASSYGRYNQPQHF
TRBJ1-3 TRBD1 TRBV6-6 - TGTGCCAGCAGTCGCCAACAGGGGGCCGGAGGAAACACCATATATTTT CASSRQQGAGGNTIYF
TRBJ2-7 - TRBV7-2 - TGTGCCAGCAGCTTAGACGCGGGGACGAGCACCTACGAGCAGTACTTC CASSLDAGTSTYEQYF
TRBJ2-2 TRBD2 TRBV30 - TGTGCCTGGAGGGAAGGACTAGGTCGCACCGGGGAGCTGTTTTTT CAWREGLGRTGELFF
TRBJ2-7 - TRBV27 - TGTGCCAGCAGCCATGGGGTGACAGGACGGTCCTACGAGCAGTACTTC CASSHGVTGRSYEQYF
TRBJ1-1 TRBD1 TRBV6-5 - TGTGCCAGCAGTTACAGGGACAGGGGGCAAGCTTTCTTT CASSYRDRGQAFF
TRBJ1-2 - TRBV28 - TGTGCCAGCAGACCCTGGGCGAGTGGGGCAGACTATGGCTACACCTTC CASRPWASGADYGYTF
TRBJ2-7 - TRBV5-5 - TGTGCCAGCAGCTCGACAGGTTACGAGCAGTACTTC CASSSTGYEQYF
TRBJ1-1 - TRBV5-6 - TGTGCCAGCAGCTTGGTTCGGGGGAGTACTGAAGCTTTCTTT CASSLVRGSTEAFF
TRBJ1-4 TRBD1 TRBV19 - TGTGCCAGTACCCGACGGACAGGGGCTAATGAAAAACTGTTTTTT CASTRRTGANEKLFF
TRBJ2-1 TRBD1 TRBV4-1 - TGCGCCAGCAGCCAAGACGGGACAGCGAACCTGTACGATGAGCAGTTCTTC CASSQDGTANLYDEQFF
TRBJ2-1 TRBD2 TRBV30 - TGTGCCTGGAGTGACGGTTGGAGCGGGGTCTACAATGAGCAGTTCTTC CAWSDGWSGVYNEQFF
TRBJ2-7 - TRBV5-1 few TGCGCCAGCAGCTTGGGGGGCTCAACCTACGAGCAGTACTTC CASSLGGSTYEQYF
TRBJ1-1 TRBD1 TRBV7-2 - TGTGCCAGCAGCTTAGCGAGTGGGGGGACAGGGTACACTGAAGCTTTCTTT CASSLASGGTGYTEAFF
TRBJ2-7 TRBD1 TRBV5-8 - TGTGCCAGCAGCTTGGTGACATTCGCATCCGGGACAGCCTCCTACGAGCAGTACTTC CASSLVTFASGTASYEQYF
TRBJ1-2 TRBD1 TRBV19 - TGTGCCAGTAGTATAGGACAGGGATCATGGCGAGGCTATGGCTACACCTTC CASSIGQGSWRGYGYTF
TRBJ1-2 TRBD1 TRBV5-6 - TGTGCCAGCAGCCCGAAGGACAGGACGAACTATGGCTACACCTTC CASSPKDRTNYGYTF
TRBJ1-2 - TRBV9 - TGTGCCAGCAGCACCGACATTGGGAGTAGGACCCATGGGTATGGCTACACCTTC CASSTDIGSRTHGYGYTF
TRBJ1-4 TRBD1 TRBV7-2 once TGTGCCAGCAGCTCGGGACAGGGGGCAATGGAAAAACTGTTTTTT CASSSGQGAMEKLFF
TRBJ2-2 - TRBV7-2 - TGTGCCAGCAGCGACCGGCCACCTCGTGTCGGGGGGGAGCTGTTTTTT CASSDRPPRVGGELFF
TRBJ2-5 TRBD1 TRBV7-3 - TGTGCCAGCAGCTTAAGAGGACAGGGGAGGGGAGAGACCCAGTACTTC CASSLRGQGRGETQYF
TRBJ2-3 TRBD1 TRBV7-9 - TGTGCCAGCAGCTTAGGGGCAGGGGGTCGAGCAGATACGCAGTATTTT CASSLGAGGRADTQYF
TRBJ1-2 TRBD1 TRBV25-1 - TGTGCCAGCAGTGGTCGAGGGACAGTCGTAGGGGGCTACACCTTC CASSGRGTVVGGYTF
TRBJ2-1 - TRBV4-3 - TGCGCCAGCAGCCAAGATCAAGCTTACAATGAGCAGTTCTTC CASSQDQAYNEQFF
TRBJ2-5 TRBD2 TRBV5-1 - TGCGCCAGCAGCTTAATGAGCCGACTAGCGGGGGGGCTTTATGAGACCCAGTACTTC CASSLMSRLAGGLYETQYF
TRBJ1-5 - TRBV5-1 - TGCGCCAGCAGACCAAATGCAGGGATCAGCAATCAGCCCCAGCATTTT CASRPNAGISNQPQHF
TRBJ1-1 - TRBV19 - TGTGCCAGTAGTACTGTTGGAGGTACTGAAGCTTTCTTT CASSTVGGTEAFF
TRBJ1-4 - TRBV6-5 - TGTGCCAGCAGTTACATCGGGGCTAATGAAAAACTGTTTTTT CASSYIGANEKLFF
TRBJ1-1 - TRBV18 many TGTGCCAGCTCACCACCGTCCGTGAACACTGAAGCTTTCTTT CASSPPSVNTEAFF
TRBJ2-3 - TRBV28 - TGTGCCAGCAGGGGTGGGGGAATGGGACTTAGCACAGATACGCAGTATTTT CASRGGGMGLSTDTQYF
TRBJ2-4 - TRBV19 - TGTGCCAGTAGTATAGATGAGGGGGAAGCTCAGTACTTC CASSIDEGEAQYF
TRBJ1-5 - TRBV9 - TGTGCCAGCAGCGTATCTCCAGGCCCCAATCAGCCCCAGCATTTT CASSVSPGPNQPQHF
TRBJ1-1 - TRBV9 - TGTGCCAGCAGCGTAGTAAGGAGTAGAGCTGAAGCTTTCTTT CASSVVRSRAEAFF
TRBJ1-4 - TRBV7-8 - TGTGCCAGCAGCTTAGAACAGGTTCCAACTAATGAAAAACTGTTTTTT CASSLEQVPTNEKLFF
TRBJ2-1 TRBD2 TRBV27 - TGTGCCAGCAGTTCGGGGGGATACTACAATGAGCAGTTCTTC CASSSGGYYNEQFF
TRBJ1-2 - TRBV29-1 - TGCAGCGTCGCTGATTGGACACCGAACTATGGCTACACCTTC CSVADWTPNYGYTF